Sequencing of this TCR beta chain was carried out in a study of blood T cell repertoires in COVID-19. For the study at large: The samples span acute and convalescent COVID-19 from the United States, Italy and Spain.

A COVID-19 case was met by exposed participants within 2 weeks before study entry. The V gene end was trimmed by 6 bases and the J gene end by 4 bases; junction bases not matched to a gene: 5. In germline, CDR1 is ENHRY, CDR2 SYGVKD. The CDR3 has 13 amino acids. The repertoire was sequenced with immunoSEQ multiplex PCR; TCRdb's copy has only in-frame clones and lacks some. The table records about 300,000 clones, roughly 85% of them present only once. V and J are TRBV10-3 and TRBJ1-1, with 7 bases that match TRBD1. The clonotype originates from a woman under 40 who had been exposed to COVID-19. Sample: PBMCs or T cells enriched from blood (not recorded which). This chain's CDR3 is CAIREGASTEAFF. As DNA, the CDR3 is TGTGCCATCAGGGAGGGGGCGAGCACTGAAGCTTTCTTT.